These 26 T cell receptor beta chains share one sample of origin, sequenced in a study of T cell responses to AZD1222 COVID-19 vaccine. Sequencing was performed with immunoSEQ multiplex PCR; in TCRdb, only in-frame clones are kept and a portion is missing. Of approximately 61,000 clones listed, around 81% are singletons. The sequences come from peripheral blood, collected 28 days after the second AZD1222 dose. These TCRs come from an adult who received the AZD1222 COVID-19 vaccine.

This clone was observed a few times. This chain links TRBV10-3 with TRBJ1-1, with 11 positions matching TRBD1. The ends lost 2 bases at V and 2 bases at J; junction bases unmatched: 7. There are 17 residues in the CDR3. In germline, CDR1 is ENHRY, CDR2 SYGVKD. CDR3: CAISEPRDRGGNTEAFF. The CDR3 DNA follows: TGTGCCATCAGTGAGCCGCGGGACAGGGGGGGAAACACTGAAGCTTTCTTT.

The rearrangement joins TRBV7-6 to TRBJ2-7; D may be TRBD2 (5 bases). Germline CDR1 and CDR2: SGHVS and FNYEAQ. The CDR3 has 15 amino acids. Between the trimmed V and J ends, which lost 5 bases and 2 bases, there was a span of 16 bases. CDR3 region: CASSPRGAGPYEQYF. Written as DNA, the CDR3 is TGTGCCAGCAGCCCTCGGGGAGCTGGACCCTACGAGCAGTACTTC.

V is TRBV20-1 and J is TRBJ1-2; no definite D call. V lost 6 bases and J lost 5, with 10 bases in between. CDR3 length equals 11 residues. From germline, CDR1 is DFQATT and CDR2 SNEGSKA (reference sequence). Here the CDR3 DNA reads TGCAGTGCCCTAGGAAAGTATGGCTACACCTTC. As protein: CSALGKYGYTF.

V gene TRBV7-9 combines with J gene TRBJ1-1; TRBD1 might be the D (5 bases). Trimming took 5 bases from V and 1 from J, leaving 11 bases between them. Germline V gene lookup returns CDR1 SEHNR and CDR2 FQNEAQ (reference sequence). The length of the CDR3 is 14 residues. The CDR3 spells CASSLREWNTEAFF. For the CDR3, the DNA is TGTGCCAGCAGCCTCAGGGAGTGGAACACTGAAGCTTTCTTT.

The V and J genes are TRBV19 and TRBJ2-2; the match to TRBD1 covers 8 bases. CDR1 is LNHDA, CDR2 SQIVND, per germline (reference sequence). J gave up 1 base and V 6 bases, and 1 base lay outside the gene matches. The length of the CDR3 is 14 residues. CDR3 nucleotide sequence: TGTGCCAGTAGGGGGACAGGGAACACCGGGGAGCTGTTTTTT. It encodes CASRGTGNTGELFF.

This clone was seen a handful of times. This chain links TRBV30 with TRBJ2-3; no clear D. Trimming removed 3 bases at V and 4 bases at J, with 17 bases between. CDR1 and CDR2 from the germline V gene are GTSNPN and SVGIG (reference sequence). CDR3 length: 15 residues. The CDR3 reads CAWSQQAPRADTQYF. For the CDR3, the DNA is TGTGCCTGGAGCCAACAAGCGCCAAGAGCAGATACGCAGTATTTT.

Concerning this clone itself: The germline gene is not matched at one end of the junction; a read error may be the cause. The chain employs TRBV12-3 or TRBV12-4 and TRBJ2-1, with 10 positions matching TRBD2. The CDR3 contains 12 residues. For the CDR3, the DNA is TGTGCCAGCAGTCTAGCGGGAGATGAGCAGTTCTTC. Amino acids: CASSLAGDEQFF.

The chain combines TRBV24-1 with TRBJ2-3; unclear D gene. The CDR3 loop spans 16 amino acids. Deletions cut 2 bases from V and 0 bases from J, with 11 bases between. Germline V gene sequence: CDR1 KGHDR, CDR2 SFDVKD. Written as DNA, the CDR3 is TGTGCCACCAGTGATTGGGCAGCAGGTAGCACAGATACGCAGTATTTT. This encodes CATSDWAAGSTDTQYF.

The genes are TRBV5-4 and TRBJ2-3; TRBD2 aligns across 8 bases. The length of the CDR3 is 16 residues. CDR1 SGHNT and CDR2 YYREEE come from the germline V gene (reference sequence). Unmatched junction bases numbered 6, after V lost 0 bases and J lost 3 bases. The CDR3 DNA is TGTGCCAGCAGCTTGGATCCGGGAGGGGGGACAGATACGCAGTATTTT. It specifies CASSLDPGGGTDTQYF.

V gene TRBV6-2 or TRBV6-3 combines with J gene TRBJ2-2; 12 bases map to TRBD2. V was pared by 2 bases and J by 1 base, with 2 bases of the junction left unmatched. Germline V gene data show CDR1 as MNHEY and CDR2 as SVGEGT. The CDR3 covers 17 residues. CDR3 DNA sequence: TGTGCCAGCAGTTACCGACTAGCGGGGGTGAACACCGGGGAGCTGTTTTTT. Translating it yields CASSYRLAGVNTGELFF.

This chain joins TRBV5-6 and TRBJ2-1, with 10 nucleotides matching TRBD2. Per germline, CDR1 SGHDT and CDR2 YYEEEE. V lost 2 bases to trimming and J lost 7 bases; unmatched junction nucleotides: 3. The CDR3 totals 14 residues. CDR3 in DNA: TGTGCCAGCAGCTTCATAGCGGGAGGTAATGAGCAGTTCTTC. This gives the protein CASSFIAGGNEQFF.

This chain uses TRBV5-1 with TRBJ2-1; 7 bases match TRBD1. The CDR3 is made up of 14 amino acids. Germline trimming cut 1 base from V and 3 bases from J; bases unmatched to any gene: 1. CDR1 is SGHRS and CDR2 is YFSETQ in the germline V gene. The CDR3 loop is CASSLRDSYNEQFF. The CDR3 nucleotides read TGCGCCAGCAGCTTGCGGGACAGCTACAATGAGCAGTTCTTC.

This clone was detected only once. The rearrangement links TRBV5-4 to TRBJ2-7, with D possibly TRBD1 on 5 matching bases. Per the germline V gene, CDR1 is SGHNT and CDR2 is YYREEE (reference sequence). V was cut by 0 bases and J by 5 bases, with 9 bases left in between. The CDR3 is 13 residues long. CDR3 residues: CASSLVGRDEQYF. In DNA form, the CDR3 reads TGTGCCAGCAGCTTGGTCGGCAGGGACGAGCAGTACTTC.

This chain uses TRBV27 with TRBJ1-4; D gene uncertain. CDR3 size: 15 residues. V was cut by 8 bases and J by 0 bases, with 13 bases left in between. Germline assignment: CDR1 MNHEY and CDR2 SMNVEV (reference sequence). In DNA, the CDR3 is TGTGCCAGCCGTGCCGTATGGGCAACTAATGAAAAACTGTTTTTT. Translated, it gives CASRAVWATNEKLFF.

In DNA, the CDR3 is TGTGCCAGCAGGCCTCCGGGACAGGGGATTGGGGAGACCCAGTACTTC. It encodes CASRPPGQGIGETQYF. The chain couples TRBV7-3 to TRBJ2-5; 10 bases are shared with TRBD1. Trimming took 6 bases from V and 5 from J; bases not matched to a gene: 12. Germline V gene lookup returns CDR1 SGHTA and CDR2 FQGTGA. The length of the CDR3 is 16 residues.

This chain joins TRBV30 and TRBJ1-6; D is undetermined. Trimming took off 2 bases at V and 10 bases at J, with 12 bases between the two ends. The CDR3 totals 13 residues. The germline V gene has CDR1 GTSNPN and CDR2 SVGIG (reference sequence). The CDR3 nucleotides read TGTGCCTGGAGTACGGCCAGCCGATCACCCCTCCACTTT. It encodes CAWSTASRSPLHF.

V is TRBV2 and J is TRBJ2-7; 7 bases agree with TRBD2. CDR1 and CDR2 from the germline V gene are SNHLY and FYNNEI. The CDR3 extends over 16 amino acids. After removal of 1 base from V and 3 bases from J, the junction contained 9 bases not matched to a gene. CDR3 in DNA: TGTGCCAGCAGTGAAGGTCCGGCTAGCGGACTCTACGAGCAGTACTTC. Its translation is CASSEGPASGLYEQYF. The full variable domain, its missing parts supplied by reference TRBV2 and TRBJ2-7, is EPEVTQTPSHQVTQMGQEVILRCVPISNHLYFYWYRQILGQKVEFLVSFYNNEISEKSEIFDDQFSVERPDGSNFTLKIRSTKLEDSAMYFCASSEGPASGLYEQYFGPGTRLTVT.

V is TRBV9 and J is TRBJ2-3; TRBD2 matches at 7 bases. The CDR3 totals 16 residues. Germline CDR1 is SGDLS and CDR2 is YYNGEE. V was clipped by 0 bases and J by 7 bases; unmatched bases: 11. DNA of the CDR3: TGTGCCAGCAGCGTAGGGAGGGAGGGGCTTTCGAATACGCAGTATTTT. Residues: CASSVGREGLSNTQYF.

The chain is built from TRBV27 and TRBJ1-6; TRBD1 matches at 9 bases. The germline V gene has CDR1 MNHEY and CDR2 SMNVEV (reference sequence). The CDR3 is 16 amino acids. J lost 6 bases, V lost 5 bases, and 8 bases had no gene match. The CDR3 protein is CASSPLQGAANSPLHF. CDR3 coding DNA: TGTGCCAGCAGTCCCCTACAGGGGGCGGCTAATTCACCCCTCCACTTT.

This chain uses TRBV7-9 with TRBJ1-5, with a weak D call TRBD1 (5 bases). Deletions cut 2 bases from V and 11 bases from J, with 25 bases between. The CDR3 is 17 amino acids. Per germline, CDR1 SEHNR and CDR2 FQNEAQ (reference sequence). The CDR3 spells CASSLTIRGWAEGAQHF. In nucleotides, the CDR3 is TGTGCCAGCAGCTTAACGATTCGAGGGTGGGCTGAAGGGGCCCAGCATTTT.

Here the CDR3 DNA reads TGCGCCAGCAGCCAAGATTCGGCAGGGGCTGGCTATGGCTACACCTTC. Protein sequence: CASSQDSAGAGYGYTF. The chain carries TRBV4-3 and TRBJ1-2, with D maybe TRBD1 (6 bases). Germline V lookup: CDR1 LGHNA, CDR2 YSLEER. The CDR3 contains 16 residues. V lost 0 bases and J lost 4, with 15 bases in between.

The rearrangement links TRBV3-1 (or the pseudogene TRBV3-2) to TRBJ2-1; D uncertain. Trimming removed 4 bases from V and 6 bases from J, with 13 bases in between. The germline V gene has CDR1 LGHDT and CDR2 YNNKEL (reference sequence). CDR3 size: 14 residues. CDR3: CASSPSAALNEQFF. CDR3 coding DNA: TGTGCCAGCAGCCCAAGTGCGGCCCTCAATGAGCAGTTCTTC.

The CDR3 reads CASSQDRSGGYEQYF. CDR3 nucleotides: TGCGCCAGCAGCCAAGATCGTAGCGGGGGCTACGAGCAGTACTTC. The chain is built from TRBV4-3 and TRBJ2-7; 9 nucleotides agree with TRBD2. Germline V gene lookup returns CDR1 LGHNA and CDR2 YSLEER. The V segment lost 0 bases and the J segment 3 bases; nucleotides outside the gene matches: 3. The CDR3 consists of 15 residues.

The chain recombines TRBV6-5 with TRBJ1-1; D unresolved. Germline values: CDR1 MNHEY, CDR2 SVGAGI. The CDR3 covers 12 residues. Trimming took 5 bases from V and 5 from J, leaving 9 bases between them. CDR3 loop: CASSRVGTEAFF. In nucleotides, the CDR3 is TGTGCCAGCAGTCGCGTCGGGACTGAAGCTTTCTTT.

The chain uses TRBV5-1 and TRBJ2-3; unclear D gene. From germline, CDR1 is SGHRS and CDR2 YFSETQ. The V and J ends lost 0 bases and 3 bases respectively, with 5 bases between them. The CDR3 is made up of 13 amino acids. The CDR3 spells CASSLGGTDTQYF. CDR3 sequence (DNA): TGCGCCAGCAGCTTGGGTGGTACAGATACGCAGTATTTT.

This chain uses TRBV28 with TRBJ2-2, with D tentatively TRBD1 or TRBD2 (5 bases each). The V gene's germline CDR1 is MDHEN and CDR2 SYDVKM. With 6 bases removed from V and 7 bases from J, the gap between germline ends came to 18 bases. The CDR3 covers 15 residues. Here the CDR3 DNA reads TGTGCCAGCAGGATCACCGGGACCGCAAACGGGGAGCTGTTTTTT. Protein: CASRITGTANGELFF.